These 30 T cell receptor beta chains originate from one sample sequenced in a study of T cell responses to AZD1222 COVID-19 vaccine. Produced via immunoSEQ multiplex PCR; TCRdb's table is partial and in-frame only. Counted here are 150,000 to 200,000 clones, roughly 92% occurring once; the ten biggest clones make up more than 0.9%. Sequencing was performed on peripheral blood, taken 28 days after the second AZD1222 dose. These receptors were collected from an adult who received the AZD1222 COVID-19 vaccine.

The DNA of the CDR3 is TGTGCCAGCAGCCAAGACGGGACCCCTCAAGAGACCCAGTACTTC. Protein product: CASSQDGTPQETQYF. The chain uses TRBV3-1 (or the pseudogene TRBV3-2) and TRBJ2-5; the D gene could be TRBD1 or TRBD2 (5 bases each). This CDR3 spans 15 amino acids. The V end was cut by 0 bases, the J end by 2 bases, with 10 bases between. In germline, CDR1 is LGHDT, CDR2 YNNKEL (reference sequence).

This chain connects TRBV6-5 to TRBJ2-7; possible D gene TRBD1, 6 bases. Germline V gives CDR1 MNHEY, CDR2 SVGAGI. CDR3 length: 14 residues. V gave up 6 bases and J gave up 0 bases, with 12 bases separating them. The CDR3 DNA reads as TGTGCCAGCAGCGTCCAGGACAGCTCCTACGAGCAGTACTTC. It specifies CASSVQDSSYEQYF.

The DNA of the CDR3 is TGTGCCAGCAGCTACGGGACAGTTAATGAAAAACTGTTTTTT. Its translation: CASSYGTVNEKLFF. The V call is TRBV7-6, the J call TRBJ1-4; TRBD1 matches 7 bases. The CDR3 has 14 residues. Trimming cost V 4 bases and J 4 bases; bases outside gene matches: 3. Germline lookup yields CDR1 SGHVS and CDR2 FNYEAQ.

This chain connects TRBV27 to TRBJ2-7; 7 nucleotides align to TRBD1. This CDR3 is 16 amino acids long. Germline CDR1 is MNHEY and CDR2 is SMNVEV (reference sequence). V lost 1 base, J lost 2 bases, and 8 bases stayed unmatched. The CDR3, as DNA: TGTGCCAGCAGTTTATTCACCCGACAGGGAACCTACGAGCAGTACTTC. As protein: CASSLFTRQGTYEQYF.

The CDR3 loop reads CASSPQLRDSPSYNEQFF. In DNA, the CDR3 is TGCGCCAGCAGCCCCCAACTAAGAGACAGCCCCTCCTACAATGAGCAGTTCTTC. The chain combines TRBV4-1 with TRBJ2-1; a weak D match, TRBD1 (5 bases). This CDR3 region has 18 residues. V was trimmed by 4 bases and J by 0 bases, leaving 19 bases between them. The germline CDR1 and CDR2 sequences are MGHRA and YSYEKL.

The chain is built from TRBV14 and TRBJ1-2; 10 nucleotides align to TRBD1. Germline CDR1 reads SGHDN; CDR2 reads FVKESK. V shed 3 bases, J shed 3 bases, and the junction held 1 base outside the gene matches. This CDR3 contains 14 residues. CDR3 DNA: TGTGCCAGCAGCCAGACAGGGGGCTACTATGGCTACACCTTC. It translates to CASSQTGGYYGYTF.

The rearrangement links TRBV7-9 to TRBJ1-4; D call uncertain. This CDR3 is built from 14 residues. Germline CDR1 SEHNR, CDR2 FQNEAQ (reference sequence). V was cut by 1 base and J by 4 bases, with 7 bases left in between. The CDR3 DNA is TGTGCCAGCAGCTTAGGGCAGTATAATGAAAAACTGTTTTTT. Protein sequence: CASSLGQYNEKLFF.

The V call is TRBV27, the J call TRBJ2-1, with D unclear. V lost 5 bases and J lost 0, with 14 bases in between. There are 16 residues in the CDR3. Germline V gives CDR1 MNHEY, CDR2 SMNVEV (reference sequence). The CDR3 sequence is CASSTITRSSYNEQFF. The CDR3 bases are TGTGCCAGCAGTACTATTACCCGGAGCTCCTACAATGAGCAGTTCTTC.

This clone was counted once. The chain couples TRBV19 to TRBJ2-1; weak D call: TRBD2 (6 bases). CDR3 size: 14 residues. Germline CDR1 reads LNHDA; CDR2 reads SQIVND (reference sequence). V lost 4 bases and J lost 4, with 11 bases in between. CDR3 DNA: TGTGCCAGTAGTAGGGAGGCGTTGTACAATGAGCAGTTCTTC. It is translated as CASSREALYNEQFF.

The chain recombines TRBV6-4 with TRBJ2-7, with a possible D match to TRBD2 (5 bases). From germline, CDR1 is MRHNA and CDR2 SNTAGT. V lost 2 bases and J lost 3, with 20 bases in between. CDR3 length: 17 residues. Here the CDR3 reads CASSDVQQRSVSYEQYF. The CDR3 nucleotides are TGTGCCAGCAGTGACGTCCAACAGCGGAGCGTGAGCTACGAGCAGTACTTC.

Here the CDR3 reads CSASRTGAWWYGYTF. The CDR3 DNA reads TGCAGTGCTAGTCGGACAGGGGCCTGGTGGTATGGCTACACCTTC. The chain combines TRBV20-1 with TRBJ1-2; 9 bases agree with TRBD1. The CDR3 sequence is 15 residues long. CDR1 is DFQATT and CDR2 is SNEGSKA in the germline V gene (reference sequence). V was clipped by 3 bases and J by 5 bases; unmatched bases: 10.

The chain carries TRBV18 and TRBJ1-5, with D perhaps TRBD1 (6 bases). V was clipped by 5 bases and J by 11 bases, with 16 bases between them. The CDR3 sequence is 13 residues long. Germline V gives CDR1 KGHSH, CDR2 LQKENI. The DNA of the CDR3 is TGTGCCAGCTCAGATACAGGGCGGAACTCCCAGCATTTT. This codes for CASSDTGRNSQHF.

CDR3: CASSPLGWGVSYNEQFF. The CDR3 bases are TGTGCCAGCAGCCCACTGGGGTGGGGTGTATCCTACAATGAGCAGTTCTTC. This chain joins TRBV9 and TRBJ2-1, with D uncertain. From germline, CDR1 is SGDLS and CDR2 YYNGEE. The CDR3 contains 17 residues. The germline V and J ends were trimmed by 4 bases and 1 base, with 18 bases remaining between them.

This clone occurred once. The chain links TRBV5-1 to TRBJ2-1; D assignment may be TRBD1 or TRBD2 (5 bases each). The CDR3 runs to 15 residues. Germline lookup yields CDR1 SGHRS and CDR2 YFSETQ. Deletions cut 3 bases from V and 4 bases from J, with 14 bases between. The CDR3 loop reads CASSYGTGSYNEQFF. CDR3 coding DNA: TGCGCCAGCAGCTATGGGACGGGGTCTTACAATGAGCAGTTCTTC.

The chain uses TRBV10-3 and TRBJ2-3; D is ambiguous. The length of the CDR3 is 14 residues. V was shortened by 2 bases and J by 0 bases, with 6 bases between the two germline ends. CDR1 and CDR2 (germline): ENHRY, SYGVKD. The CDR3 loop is CAISERLSTDTQYF. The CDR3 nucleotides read TGTGCCATCAGTGAGAGGCTTAGCACAGATACGCAGTATTTT.

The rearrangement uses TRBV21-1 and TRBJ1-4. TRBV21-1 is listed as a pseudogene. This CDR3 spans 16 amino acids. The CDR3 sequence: CASRVEQWRGNEKLFF. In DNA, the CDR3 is TGTGCCAGCAGAGTTGAGCAGTGGAGAGGTAATGAAAAACTGTTTTTT.

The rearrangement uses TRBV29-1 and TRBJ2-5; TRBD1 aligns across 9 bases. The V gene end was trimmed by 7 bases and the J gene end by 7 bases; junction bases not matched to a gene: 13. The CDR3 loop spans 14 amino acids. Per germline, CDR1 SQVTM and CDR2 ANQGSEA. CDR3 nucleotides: TGCAGCGCCGTCGGGACAGGGTATTCAGCGACCCAGTACTTC. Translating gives CSAVGTGYSATQYF.

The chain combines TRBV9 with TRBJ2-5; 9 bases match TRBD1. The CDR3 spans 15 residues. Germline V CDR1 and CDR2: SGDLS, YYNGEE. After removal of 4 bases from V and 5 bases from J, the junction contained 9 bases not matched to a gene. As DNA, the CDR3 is TGTGCCAGCAGCACAGGACAGGGGATTTGGGAGACCCAGTACTTC. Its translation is CASSTGQGIWETQYF.

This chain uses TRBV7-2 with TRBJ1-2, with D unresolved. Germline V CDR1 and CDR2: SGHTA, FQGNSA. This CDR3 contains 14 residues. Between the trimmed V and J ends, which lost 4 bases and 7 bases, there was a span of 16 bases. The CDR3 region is CASSSSPGVRGYTF. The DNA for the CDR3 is TGTGCCAGCAGCTCCTCTCCCGGAGTGCGTGGCTACACCTTC.

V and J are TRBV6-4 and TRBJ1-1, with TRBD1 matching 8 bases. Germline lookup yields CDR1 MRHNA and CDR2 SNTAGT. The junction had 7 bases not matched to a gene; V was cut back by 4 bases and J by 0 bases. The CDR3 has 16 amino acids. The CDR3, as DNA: TGTGCCAGCAGTGCCCGGGAGACAGGGGTGAACACTGAAGCTTTCTTT. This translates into CASSARETGVNTEAFF.

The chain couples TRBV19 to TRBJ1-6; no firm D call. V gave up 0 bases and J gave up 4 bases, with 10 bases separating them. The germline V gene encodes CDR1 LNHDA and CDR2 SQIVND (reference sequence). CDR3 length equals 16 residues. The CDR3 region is CASSIDFAGYNSPLHF. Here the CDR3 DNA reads TGTGCCAGTAGTATAGATTTCGCCGGATATAATTCACCCCTCCACTTT.

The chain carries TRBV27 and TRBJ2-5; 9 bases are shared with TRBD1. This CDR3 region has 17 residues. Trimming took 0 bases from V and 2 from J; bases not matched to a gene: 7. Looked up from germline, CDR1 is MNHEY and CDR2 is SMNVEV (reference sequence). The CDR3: CASSLSLGTGLQETQYF. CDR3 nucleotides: TGTGCCAGCAGTTTATCGTTGGGGACAGGGCTTCAAGAGACCCAGTACTTC.

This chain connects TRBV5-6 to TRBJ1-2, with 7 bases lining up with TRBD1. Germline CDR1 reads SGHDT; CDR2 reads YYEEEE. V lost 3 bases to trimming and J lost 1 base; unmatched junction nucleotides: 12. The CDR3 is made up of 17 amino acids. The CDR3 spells CASSSQEGTARNYGYTF. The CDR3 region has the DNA TGTGCCAGCAGCTCACAAGAAGGGACAGCACGTAACTATGGCTACACCTTC.

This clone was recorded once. CDR3: CSVVRGMGGYTF. CDR3 coding DNA: TGCAGCGTTGTTAGGGGGATGGGGGGCTACACCTTC. The chain carries TRBV29-1 and TRBJ1-2; weak D call: TRBD1 (6 bases). This CDR3 spans 12 amino acids. Germline V gene sequence: CDR1 SQVTM, CDR2 ANQGSEA. The V end lost 4 bases, the J end lost 8 bases, and 14 bases lay between the germline ends.

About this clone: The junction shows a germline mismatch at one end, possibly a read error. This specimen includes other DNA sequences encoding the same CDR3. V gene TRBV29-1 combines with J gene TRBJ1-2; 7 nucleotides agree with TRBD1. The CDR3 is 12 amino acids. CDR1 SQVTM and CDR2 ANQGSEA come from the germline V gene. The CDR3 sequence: CSVATGVGGYTF. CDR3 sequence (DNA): TGTAGCGTTGCCACAGGGGTTGGTGGCTACACCTTC.

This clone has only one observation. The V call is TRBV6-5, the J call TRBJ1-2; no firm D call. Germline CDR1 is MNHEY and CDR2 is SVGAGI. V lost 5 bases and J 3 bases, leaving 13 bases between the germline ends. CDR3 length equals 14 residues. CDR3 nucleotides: TGTGCCAGCAGTCCCTACCTGGGTGACTATGGCTACACCTTC. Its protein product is CASSPYLGDYGYTF.

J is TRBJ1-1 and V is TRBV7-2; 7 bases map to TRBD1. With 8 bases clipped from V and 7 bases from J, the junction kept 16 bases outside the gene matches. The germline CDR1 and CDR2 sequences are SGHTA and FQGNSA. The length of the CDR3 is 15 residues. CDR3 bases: TGTGCCAGCTGGGGGGGGACAGCTTTCGGCCTTGAAGCTTTCTTT. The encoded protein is CASWGGTAFGLEAFF.

The CDR3 DNA is TGTGCCAGCAGCTTGGACGGTGAAGCTTTCTTT. Translation: CASSLDGEAFF. The V call is TRBV7-9, the J call TRBJ1-1, with D unclear. CDR1 SEHNR and CDR2 FQNEAQ come from the germline V gene (reference sequence). The CDR3 contains 11 residues. V was trimmed by 3 bases and J by 7 bases, leaving 6 bases between them.

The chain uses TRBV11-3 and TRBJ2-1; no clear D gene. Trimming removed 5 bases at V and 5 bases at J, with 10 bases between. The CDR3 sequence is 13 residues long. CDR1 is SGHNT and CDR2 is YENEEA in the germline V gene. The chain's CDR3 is CASSAGIHNEQFF. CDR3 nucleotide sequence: TGTGCCAGCAGCGCCGGCATCCACAATGAGCAGTTCTTC.

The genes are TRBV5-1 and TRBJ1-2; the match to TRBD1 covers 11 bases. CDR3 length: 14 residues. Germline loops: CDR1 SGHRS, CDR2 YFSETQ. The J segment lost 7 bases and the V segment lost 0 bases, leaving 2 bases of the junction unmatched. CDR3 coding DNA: TGCGCCAGCAGCTTGGTCGGACAGGGGGCTGGCTACACCTTC. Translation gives CASSLVGQGAGYTF.